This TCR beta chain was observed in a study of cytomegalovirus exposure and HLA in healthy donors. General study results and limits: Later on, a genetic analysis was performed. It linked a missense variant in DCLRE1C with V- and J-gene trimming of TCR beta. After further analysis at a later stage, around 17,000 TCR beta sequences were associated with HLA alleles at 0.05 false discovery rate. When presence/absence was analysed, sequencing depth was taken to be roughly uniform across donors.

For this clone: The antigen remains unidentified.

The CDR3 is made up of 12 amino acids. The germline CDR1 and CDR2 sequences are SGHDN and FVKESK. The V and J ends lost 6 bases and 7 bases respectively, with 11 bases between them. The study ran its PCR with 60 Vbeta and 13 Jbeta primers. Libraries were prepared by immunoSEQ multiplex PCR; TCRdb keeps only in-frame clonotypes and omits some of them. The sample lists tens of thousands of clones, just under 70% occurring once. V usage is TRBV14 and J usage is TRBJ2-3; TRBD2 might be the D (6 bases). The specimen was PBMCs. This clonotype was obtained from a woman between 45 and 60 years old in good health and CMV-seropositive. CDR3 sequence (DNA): TGTGCCAGCAGTCCACTAGCTCATACGCAGTATTTT. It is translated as CASSPLAHTQYF.